The rows below give T cell receptor beta chains drawn from one sample of a study of CD8+ T cells in alopecia areata. Assay used: immunoSEQ multiplex PCR; TCRdb lists only in-frame clones, some missing. The data show approximately 91,000 clones, roughly 42% seen once. Sequencing was performed on CD4+ T cells sorted from blood. The receptors were gathered from a human donor with alopecia areata. Both conserved end residues are part of each CDR3. Fields, in order: clone size, D gene, V gene, J gene, CDR3 DNA, CDR3 protein. D genes are given only for firm matches. Clone size is given for some rows only: seen once, a few or many times, or a class if the clone is expanded.

clone_size: few; d_call: -; v_call: TRBV2; j_call: TRBJ2-5; cdr3_nt: TGTGCCAGCAGGCTAGAAGAGACCCAGTACTTC; cdr3_aa: CASRLEETQYF
clone_size: -; d_call: -; v_call: TRBV6-1; j_call: TRBJ2-5; cdr3_nt: TGTGCCAGCAGTTTAACGTCCGAGACCCAGTACTTC; cdr3_aa: CASSLTSETQYF
clone_size: -; d_call: TRBD1; v_call: TRBV28; j_call: TRBJ2-6; cdr3_nt: TGTGCCAGCAGTTCACCGGGACAGGGAGACTCTGGGGCCAACGTCCTGACTTTC; cdr3_aa: CASSSPGQGDSGANVLTF
clone_size: few; d_call: -; v_call: TRBV29-1; j_call: TRBJ1-4; cdr3_nt: TGCAGCGTCAGCAAGAGTGAAAAACTGTTTTTT; cdr3_aa: CSVSKSEKLFF
clone_size: few; d_call: TRBD1; v_call: TRBV28; j_call: TRBJ2-7; cdr3_nt: TGTGCCAGCAGTGTCTGGGACAGCAGCTCCTACGAGCAGTACTTC; cdr3_aa: CASSVWDSSSYEQYF
clone_size: once; d_call: TRBD1; v_call: TRBV7-2; j_call: TRBJ1-5; cdr3_nt: TGTGCCAGCAGCTTAGACAGGGGAAGCAATCAGCCCCAGCATTTT; cdr3_aa: CASSLDRGSNQPQHF
clone_size: -; d_call: -; v_call: TRBV2; j_call: TRBJ2-1; cdr3_nt: TGTGCCAGCAGTGAATCTTCTAGGGGTGAGCAGTTCTTC; cdr3_aa: CASSESSRGEQFF
clone_size: -; d_call: TRBD1; v_call: TRBV25-1; j_call: TRBJ2-5; cdr3_nt: TGTGCCAGCAGTGAGGGACAGGTCAGCCAAGAGACCCAGTACTTC; cdr3_aa: CASSEGQVSQETQYF
clone_size: few; d_call: -; v_call: TRBV14; j_call: TRBJ1-2; cdr3_nt: TGTGCCAGCAGCCAATACGAGAAGATTCGGGGCTACACCTTC; cdr3_aa: CASSQYEKIRGYTF
clone_size: few; d_call: -; v_call: TRBV29-1; j_call: TRBJ2-2; cdr3_nt: TGCAGCGTGGGACGGCAGAACACCGGGGAGCTGTTTTTT; cdr3_aa: CSVGRQNTGELFF
clone_size: -; d_call: TRBD1; v_call: TRBV29-1; j_call: TRBJ2-5; cdr3_nt: TGCGGACAAGGGACAGCACAAGAGACCCAGTACTTC; cdr3_aa: CGQGTAQETQYF
clone_size: -; d_call: TRBD2; v_call: TRBV29-1; j_call: TRBJ2-3; cdr3_nt: TGCAGCGCGACTAGCGGGAGAGCCACAGATACGCAGTATTTT; cdr3_aa: CSATSGRATDTQYF
clone_size: -; d_call: -; v_call: TRBV30; j_call: TRBJ2-5; cdr3_nt: TGTGCCTGGAGTGTTGGAGGGGGCGAGACCCAGTACTTC; cdr3_aa: CAWSVGGGETQYF
clone_size: -; d_call: TRBD1; v_call: TRBV5-1; j_call: TRBJ1-1; cdr3_nt: TGCGCCAGCAGCCCCGGACAGGCTCCTTCGGCTTTCTTT; cdr3_aa: CASSPGQAPSAFF
clone_size: few; d_call: -; v_call: TRBV5-1; j_call: TRBJ2-7; cdr3_nt: TGCGCCAGCAGCTTGGGACAGGATTGGGACGAGCAGTACTTC; cdr3_aa: CASSLGQDWDEQYF
clone_size: -; d_call: -; v_call: TRBV30; j_call: TRBJ2-1; cdr3_nt: TGTGCCTGGAGTATGGACTCCTACAATGAGCAGTTCTTC; cdr3_aa: CAWSMDSYNEQFF
clone_size: -; d_call: -; v_call: TRBV30; j_call: TRBJ2-5; cdr3_nt: TGTGCCTGGAGCAGGGTGGGGGTACAAGAGACCCAGTACTTC; cdr3_aa: CAWSRVGVQETQYF